The sequence of this TCR beta chain was determined in a study of blood T cell repertoires in COVID-19. The wider study: There were acute and convalescent COVID-19 samples, and they came from the United States, Italy and Spain. T cells, B-cell-depleted T cells, or PBMCs supplied cDNA or gDNA.

This clone occurred once. The CDR3 has 14 amino acids. The V end lost 4 bases, the J end lost 3 bases, and 13 bases lay between the germline ends. Germline V gene data show CDR1 as SGHRS and CDR2 as YFSETQ. Original analysis: Estimation of nucleated cell counts relied on the amplification of reference gene primers. Profiled with immunoSEQ multiplex PCR; TCRdb holds only in-frame clones, not every one. V and J calls and clone size come straight from that table; D and trimming were deduced from the DNA. The sample comprises roughly 60,000 clones, approximately 92% of which are singletons, and 3.5% to 5.5% rests with the top ten.

The sequence was collected from a man aged 50-60 years with active COVID-19. Material: peripheral blood. J is TRBJ2-5 and V is TRBV5-1; a possible D gene is TRBD2 (6 bases). CDR3: CASSVTSPKETQYF. For the CDR3, the DNA is TGCGCCAGCAGCGTAACTAGCCCTAAAGAGACCCAGTACTTC.